Reported below is one T cell receptor (beta chain). The sample originates from a study of blood T cell repertoires in COVID-19. Study-wide context: COVID-19 samples from acute and convalescent phases originated in the United States, Italy and Spain. The cDNA or gDNA used as material had been derived from T cells, B-cell-depleted T cells, or PBMCs.

This CDR3 region has 15 residues. The V gene lost 6 bases and the J gene lost 3 bases, with 16 bases spanning the gap. CDR1 and CDR2 (germline): MDHEN, SYDVKM. The authors' processing: The assay estimated nucleated cells by amplifying reference gene primers. Method: immunoSEQ multiplex PCR; TCRdb's copy keeps in-frame clones and lacks some. The V and J calls and clone size come from that table; D and trimming were worked out from the DNA. The table has about 84,000 clones, approximately 82% seen once. The specimen sequenced was peripheral blood. The TCR was taken from an elderly man with active or convalescent COVID-19. The chain joins TRBV28 to TRBJ2-3, with a weak D call TRBD1 (6 bases). Here the CDR3 reads CASSFPQGRTDTQYF. The CDR3, as DNA: TGTGCCAGCAGCTTTCCACAGGGACGGACAGATACGCAGTATTTT.